This passage covers 19 T cell receptor beta chains from one sample sequenced in a study of spatial heterogeneity in lung cancer. The time point denotes: sample taken at primary tumor resection. Via MiXCR, TCRdb re-called the 5' RACE reads, giving one row per CDR3 protein. The repertoire consists of approximately 15,000 distinct CDR3 sequences, with 3.6% occurring once and the leading ten covering 9.8%. The material sequenced was normal lung tissue next to the tumor, taken at surgery. These receptors originate from a male donor with early-stage non-small cell lung cancer.

This clonotype came up many times. This beta chain lies outside the target of a library built for alpha chains; its clone size means little. V usage is TRBV18 and J usage is TRBJ2-3, with D perhaps matching TRBD1 (6 bases). V dropped 0 bases and J dropped 2 bases, with 12 bases sitting between them. CDR1 is KGHSH, CDR2 LQKENI, per germline. This CDR3 region has 16 residues. This CDR3 is CASSPPFTGNTDTQYF. For the CDR3, the DNA is TGTGCCAGCTCACCACCTTTTACAGGGAACACAGATACGCAGTATTTT. The full variable domain, in which reference TRBV18 and TRBJ2-3 provide the parts outside the CDR3, is NAGVMQNPRHLVRRRGQEARLRCSPMKGHSHVYWYRQLPEEGLKFMVYLQKENIIDESGMPKERFSAEFPKEGPSILRIQQVVRGDSAAYFCASSPPFTGNTDTQYFGPGTRLTVL.

This clonotype was seen ten or more times. Because this beta chain is a stray read in a library intended to capture alpha chains, its abundance should not be given much weight. This rearrangement joins TRBV6-1 to TRBJ1-5, with D perhaps TRBD1 (6 bases). The V gene's germline CDR1 is MNHNS and CDR2 SASEGT. The CDR3 covers 15 residues. V lost 0 bases and J 3 bases, leaving 9 bases between the germline ends. The CDR3 nucleotides read TGTGCCAGCAGTGAAGCCGGACAGCTCAATCAGCCCCAGCATTTT. Translating it yields CASSEAGQLNQPQHF.

This clonotype was seen at least ten times. This beta chain is an unintended read in a library built for alpha chains; its size means little. This chain connects TRBV3-1 to TRBJ1-2; 8 bases line up with TRBD1. The V segment lost 1 base and the J segment 5 bases; nucleotides outside the gene matches: 9. From germline, CDR1 is LGHDT and CDR2 YNNKEL (reference sequence). The CDR3 totals 16 residues. The CDR3 DNA reads as TGTGCCAGCAGCCAAGGTAGGACAGGGAGATCGTATGGCTACACCTTC. This encodes CASSQGRTGRSYGYTF.

There are many counts of this clonotype. The library was prepared for alpha chains; this beta chain is a stray read, so its frequency means little. The chain recombines TRBV11-1 with TRBJ2-7; no clear D gene. Germline assignment: CDR1 SGHAT and CDR2 FQDESV (reference sequence). V lost 4 bases and J lost 10, with 14 bases in between. The CDR3 is made up of 12 amino acids. The CDR3 spells CASSSGSSFQYF. CDR3 DNA: TGTGCCAGCAGCTCTGGGTCCTCCTTCCAGTACTTC.

This clonotype was detected ten times or more. A library made for alpha chains picked up this beta chain off target, so its size means little. V is TRBV10-3 and J is TRBJ1-1; 9 bases map to TRBD1. Germline CDR1 ENHRY, CDR2 SYGVKD. The ends lost 0 bases at V and 0 bases at J; junction bases unmatched: 8. The CDR3 sequence is 18 residues long. CDR3 in DNA: TGTGCCATCAGTGAGTCACTTGGGACAGGGAATATGAACACTGAAGCTTTCTTT. This sequence encodes CAISESLGTGNMNTEAFF.

This clonotype was observed many times. A library made for alpha chains picked up this beta chain off target, so its size means little. The chain uses TRBV5-1 and TRBJ2-1; 10 nucleotides align to TRBD2. The V segment lost 4 bases and the J segment 8 bases; nucleotides outside the gene matches: 12. The length of the CDR3 is 16 residues. Germline V gives CDR1 SGHRS, CDR2 YFSETQ. The CDR3 sequence is CASSAIAGGLGDEQFF. CDR3 nucleotides: TGCGCCAGCAGCGCAATAGCGGGAGGACTCGGGGATGAGCAGTTCTTC. Together with reference TRBV5-1 and TRBJ2-1, the CDR3 gives the full variable domain: KAGVTQTPRYLIKTRGQQVTLSCSPISGHRSVSWYQQTPGQGLQFLFEYFSETQRNKGNFPGRFSGRQFSNSRSEMNVSTLELGDSALYLCASSAIAGGLGDEQFFGPGTRLTVL.

Many counts were recorded for this clonotype. This beta chain is an off-target read within a library intended for alpha chains, so its frequency means little. The chain couples TRBV6-6 to TRBJ1-2, with D unclear. This CDR3 contains 17 residues. Trimming pared 8 bases from V and 2 bases from J, leaving 24 bases between. Per germline, CDR1 MNHNY and CDR2 SVGAGI (reference sequence). The CDR3 region has the DNA TGTGCCAGCCGGACCATCGTAGGCCAAGACGTAAACTATGGCTACACCTTC. This gives the protein CASRTIVGQDVNYGYTF.

This clonotype occurred many times. The library was built for alpha chains, so this beta chain is an off-target read and its size means little. The chain joins TRBV7-2 to TRBJ1-1, with TRBD1 matching over 8 bases. From germline, CDR1 is SGHTA and CDR2 FQGNSA. CDR3 length: 19 amino acids. V dropped 1 base and J dropped 0; count of bases not matched to a gene: 13. CDR3 in DNA: TGTGCCAGCAGCTTAGTTGGCAGGGGGCGCGTGGGGATGAACACTGAAGCTTTCTTT. Protein: CASSLVGRGRVGMNTEAFF.

This clonotype occurred many times. A library prepared for alpha chains yielded this beta chain as an off-target read; its size is of little meaning. The CDR3 loop reads CASSLSLDRGNYGYTF. For the CDR3, the DNA is TGTGCCAGCAGCTTATCGTTGGATCGGGGGAACTATGGCTACACCTTC. V gene TRBV13 combines with J gene TRBJ1-2; D possibly corresponds to TRBD1 (5 bases). Germline CDR1 reads PRHDT; CDR2 reads FYEKMQ (reference sequence). The CDR3 loop spans 16 amino acids. Trimming cost V 2 bases and J 2 bases, with 15 bases left between them.

This clonotype was seen repeatedly, ten times or more. Little can be read into the size of this beta chain, an off-target read in a library designed for alpha chains. The chain recombines TRBV10-3 with TRBJ1-2; D gene uncertain. From germline, CDR1 is ENHRY and CDR2 SYGVKD. The CDR3 spans 13 residues. Trimming pared 4 bases from V and 2 bases from J, leaving 8 bases between. The CDR3 is CAISGGRNYGYTF. For the CDR3, the DNA is TGTGCCATCAGTGGCGGCAGGAACTATGGCTACACCTTC.

This clonotype was observed many times. This beta chain is an unintended read in a library built for alpha chains; its size means little. V usage is TRBV6-1 and J usage is TRBJ1-1; TRBD1 matches at 9 bases. The CDR3 spans 15 residues. V shed 4 bases, J shed 5 bases, and the junction held 8 bases outside the gene matches. Germline CDR1 reads MNHNS; CDR2 reads SASEGT. CDR3 amino acids: CASSAKQGAETEAFF. The CDR3 nucleotides are TGTGCCAGCAGTGCTAAACAGGGGGCGGAGACTGAAGCTTTCTTT.

This clonotype showed up many times. This beta chain is a stray sequence in a library constructed for alpha chains; its clone size is not meaningful. The V gene is TRBV11-2, the J gene TRBJ1-3; TRBD1 matches at 8 bases. CDR1 is SGHAT, CDR2 FQNNGV, per germline. V dropped 3 bases and J dropped 2; count of bases not matched to a gene: 0. There are 14 residues in the CDR3. The CDR3 sequence: CASSLTGAGNTIYF. The CDR3 DNA sequence: TGTGCCAGCAGCTTGACAGGGGCTGGAAACACCATATATTTT.

This clonotype was detected only a few times. This beta chain is an off-target read within a library intended for alpha chains, so its frequency means little. The chain uses TRBV7-2 and TRBJ2-2; 10 bases map to TRBD1. The CDR3 runs to 16 residues. The V gene's germline CDR1 is SGHTA and CDR2 FQGNSA. With 5 bases clipped from V and 5 bases from J, the junction kept 8 bases outside the gene matches. The CDR3 loop is CASSLPTGGATGELFF. The DNA for the CDR3 is TGTGCCAGCAGCCTCCCGACAGGGGGCGCGACCGGGGAGCTGTTTTTT. The full variable domain, completed using reference TRBV7-2 and TRBJ2-2, is GAGVSQSPSNKVTEKGKDVELRCDPISGHTALYWYRQSLGQGLEFLIYFQGNSAPDKSGLPSDRFSAERTGGSVSTLTIQRTQQEDSAVYLCASSLPTGGATGELFFGEGSRLTVL.

This clonotype showed up many times. This beta chain is off target for a library built for alpha chains, so its abundance means little. The J gene is TRBJ1-2, the V gene TRBV18; 8 positions agree with TRBD1. CDR3 length: 13 residues. Trimming took 5 bases from V and 8 from J; bases not matched to a gene: 7. The germline gives CDR1 KGHSH, CDR2 LQKENI. The CDR3 reads CASSAGQGEGYTF. Here the CDR3 DNA reads TGTGCCAGCTCAGCCGGACAGGGTGAAGGCTACACCTTC.

This clonotype was picked up many times. The library was prepared for alpha chains; this beta chain is a stray read, so its frequency means little. The rearrangement joins TRBV24-1 to TRBJ2-3; TRBD1 might be the D (6 bases). From germline, CDR1 is KGHDR and CDR2 SFDVKD. V was clipped by 2 bases and J by 2 bases, with 13 bases between them. The CDR3 consists of 16 residues. CDR3 sequence reads: CATSDSTGKLTDTQYF. CDR3 sequence (DNA): TGTGCCACCAGTGATTCTACAGGGAAACTCACAGATACGCAGTATTTT.

Comments on this clonotype: The library was built for alpha chains, so this beta chain is an off-target read and its size means little. The CDR3 protein is CSSQGLDRGSTDTQYF. CDR3 sequence (DNA): TGCAGCTCCCAGGGGTTGGACAGGGGTTCGACAGATACGCAGTATTTT. V is TRBV29-1 and J is TRBJ2-3; TRBD1 agrees at 9 bases. V shed 8 bases, J shed 3 bases, and the junction held 15 bases outside the gene matches. Germline CDR1 and CDR2: SQVTM and ANQGSEA. The CDR3 has 16 residues.

This clonotype was observed many times. This beta chain slipped into a library made for alpha chains as a stray read, so its size is not meaningful. V is TRBV2 and J is TRBJ2-1; TRBD1 agrees at 10 bases. V shed 1 base, J shed 6 bases, and the junction held 9 bases outside the gene matches. The CDR3 is 17 residues long. Germline V gives CDR1 SNHLY, CDR2 FYNNEI. CDR3 amino acids: CASSEEGTGQGSNEQFF. CDR3 bases: TGTGCCAGCAGTGAAGAGGGAACGGGACAGGGGAGCAATGAGCAGTTCTTC.

This clonotype was detected ten times or more. Found in a library prepared for alpha chains, this beta chain is an off-target read, and its abundance has little meaning. The V gene is TRBV6-2 or TRBV6-3, the J gene TRBJ2-1; TRBD1 matches at 7 bases. Germline V gene sequence: CDR1 MNHEY, CDR2 SVGEGT. The ends lost 4 bases at V and 3 bases at J; junction bases unmatched: 6. CDR3 length equals 15 residues. The CDR3 bases are TGTGCCAGCAGTTCTGGGACAGCCGACTACAATGAGCAGTTCTTC. Protein: CASSSGTADYNEQFF.

This clonotype was seen at least ten times. This beta chain is off target for a library built for alpha chains, so its abundance means little. The chain is built from TRBV10-2 and TRBJ1-2; TRBD1 agrees at 8 bases. In germline, CDR1 is WSHSY, CDR2 SAAADI. This CDR3 spans 14 amino acids. Losses at the gene ends were 2 bases for V and 3 bases for J; bases not matched to a gene: 2. The CDR3: CASSEKQGDYGYTF. DNA of the CDR3: TGCGCCAGCAGTGAGAAACAGGGGGACTATGGCTACACCTTC.